This paragraph covers one T cell receptor (beta chain) sequence. The data are from a study of T cells expressing NK-cell markers. From its re-call of the 5' RACE reads, TCRdb lists each CDR3 protein once, without DNA. The clone table shows fewer than 400,000 distinct CDR3 sequences, with the ten largest holding around 5.2%. This CDR3 comprises 15 residues. The germline CDR1 and CDR2 sequences are SGHKS and YYEKEE (reference sequence). The TCR sequence derives from a man aged 18 to 70 in good health. Sequences were obtained from blood T cells: a sorted CD56 or NKG2C T cell subset, CD4+ or CD8+ T cells, or bulk PBMC T cells (not recorded which). This chain links TRBV5-5 with TRBJ1-3. The CDR3 sequence is CASSLGTNSGNTIYF.